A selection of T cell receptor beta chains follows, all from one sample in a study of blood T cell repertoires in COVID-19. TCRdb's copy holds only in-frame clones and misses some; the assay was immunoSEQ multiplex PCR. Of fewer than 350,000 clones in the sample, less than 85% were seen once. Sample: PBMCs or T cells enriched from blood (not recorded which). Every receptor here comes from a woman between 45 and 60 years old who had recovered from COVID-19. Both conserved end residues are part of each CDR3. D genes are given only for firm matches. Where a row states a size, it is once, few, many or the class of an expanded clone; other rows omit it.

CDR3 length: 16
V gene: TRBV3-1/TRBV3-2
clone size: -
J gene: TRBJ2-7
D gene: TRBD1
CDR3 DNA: TGTGCCAGCAGTTCCCCTTCCGGGACAGGGGGCCTCCGGCAGTACTTC
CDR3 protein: CASSSPSGTGGLRQYF

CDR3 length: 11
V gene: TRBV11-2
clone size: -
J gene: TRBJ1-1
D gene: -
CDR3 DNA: TGTGCCAGCAGCATAAAAAATGAAGCTTTCTTT
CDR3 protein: CASSIKNEAFF

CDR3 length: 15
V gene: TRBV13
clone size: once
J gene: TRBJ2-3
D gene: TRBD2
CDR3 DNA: TGTGCCAGCAGCTTAAGGGCGGGAGTGGTAGATACGCAGTATTTT
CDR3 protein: CASSLRAGVVDTQYF

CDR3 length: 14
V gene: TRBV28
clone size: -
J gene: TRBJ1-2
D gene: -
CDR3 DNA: TGTGCCAGCAGCTCTTACGGTCAGGGGCCTGGCTACACCTTC
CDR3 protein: CASSSYGQGPGYTF

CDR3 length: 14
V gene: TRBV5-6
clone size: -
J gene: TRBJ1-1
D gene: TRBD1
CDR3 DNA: TGTGCCAGCAGCTTGGGGACAGGAATATTTGAAGCTTTCTTT
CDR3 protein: CASSLGTGIFEAFF

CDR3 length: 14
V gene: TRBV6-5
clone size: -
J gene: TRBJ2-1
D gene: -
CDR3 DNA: TGTGCCAGCAGTAACCGGGACAGGGGACTAGCGGCCCTCTTC
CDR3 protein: CASSNRDRGLAALF

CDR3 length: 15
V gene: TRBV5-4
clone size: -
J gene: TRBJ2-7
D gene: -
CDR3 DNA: TGTGCCAGCAGCTTAGGACAGGCGGGGACCTACGAGCAGTACTTC
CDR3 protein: CASSLGQAGTYEQYF

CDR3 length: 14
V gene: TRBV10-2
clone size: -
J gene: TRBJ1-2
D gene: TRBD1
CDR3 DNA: TGCGCCAGCAGGACCACAGGGGTAGACTATGGCTACACCTTC
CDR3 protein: CASRTTGVDYGYTF

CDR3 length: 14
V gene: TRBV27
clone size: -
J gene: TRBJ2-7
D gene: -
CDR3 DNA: TGTGCCAGCAGTCACGACAGGTTTACCTACGAGCAGTACTTC
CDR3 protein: CASSHDRFTYEQYF

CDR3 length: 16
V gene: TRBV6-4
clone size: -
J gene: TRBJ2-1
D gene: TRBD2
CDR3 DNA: TGTGCCAGCAGTGCCCAGGGACTAGCGGTCTACAATGAGCAGTTCTTC
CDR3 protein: CASSAQGLAVYNEQFF

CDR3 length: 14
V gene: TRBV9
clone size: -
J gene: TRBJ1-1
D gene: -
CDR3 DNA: TGTGCCAGCAGCGTAGAACAGGATAGGACTGAAGCTTTCTTT
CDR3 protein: CASSVEQDRTEAFF

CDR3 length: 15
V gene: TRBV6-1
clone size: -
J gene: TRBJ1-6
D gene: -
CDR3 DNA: TGTGCCAGCAGTGATGGCAGGGCTCAAAATTCACCCCTCCACTTT
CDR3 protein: CASSDGRAQNSPLHF

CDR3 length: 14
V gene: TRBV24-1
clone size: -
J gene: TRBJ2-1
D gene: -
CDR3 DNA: TGTGCCACCAGTGATCCAGGGGGGAGGAATGAGCAGTTCTTC
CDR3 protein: CATSDPGGRNEQFF

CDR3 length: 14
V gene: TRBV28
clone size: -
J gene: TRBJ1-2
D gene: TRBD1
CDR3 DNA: TGTGCCAGCAGTCCAGGGGGCGCTTTTGATGGCTACACCTTC
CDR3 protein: CASSPGGAFDGYTF

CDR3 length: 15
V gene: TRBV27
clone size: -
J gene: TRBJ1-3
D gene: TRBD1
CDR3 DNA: TGTGCCAGCAGTTACAGGGGCTACTCTGGAAACACCATATATTTT
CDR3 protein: CASSYRGYSGNTIYF

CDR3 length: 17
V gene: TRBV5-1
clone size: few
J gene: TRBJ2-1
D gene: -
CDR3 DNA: TGCGCCAGCAGCCCCAATGCGGGACAGTTGGAAATAGATGAGCAGTTCTTC
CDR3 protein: CASSPNAGQLEIDEQFF

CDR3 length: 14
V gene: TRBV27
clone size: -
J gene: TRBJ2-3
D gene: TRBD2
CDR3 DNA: TGTGCCAGCAGTTTACTCGGGGGGGCAGATACGCAGTATTTT
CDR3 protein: CASSLLGGADTQYF

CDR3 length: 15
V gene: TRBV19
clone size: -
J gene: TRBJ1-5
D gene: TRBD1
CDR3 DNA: TGTGCCAGTAGGGGACAGCCCCAGGGCAATCAGCCCCAGCATTTT
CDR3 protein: CASRGQPQGNQPQHF

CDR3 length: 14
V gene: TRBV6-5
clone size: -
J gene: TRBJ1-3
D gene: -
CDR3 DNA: TGTGCCGGCCGACAGGAGCTCTCTGGAAACACCATATATTTT
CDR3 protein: CAGRQELSGNTIYF

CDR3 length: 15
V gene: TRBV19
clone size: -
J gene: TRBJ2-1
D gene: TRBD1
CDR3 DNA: TGTGCCAGTAGTATTGGTCAGGGGGCTTACAATGAGCAGTTCTTC
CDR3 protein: CASSIGQGAYNEQFF

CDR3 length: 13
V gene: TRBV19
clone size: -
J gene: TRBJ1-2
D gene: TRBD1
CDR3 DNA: TGTGCCAGCAGCTTGCGGGACAGTTATGGCTACACCTTC
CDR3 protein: CASSLRDSYGYTF

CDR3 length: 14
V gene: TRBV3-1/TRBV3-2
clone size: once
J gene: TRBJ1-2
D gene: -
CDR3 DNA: TGTGCCAGCAGCCAAGCTATAGGGGTGGGCGGCTACACCTTC
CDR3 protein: CASSQAIGVGGYTF

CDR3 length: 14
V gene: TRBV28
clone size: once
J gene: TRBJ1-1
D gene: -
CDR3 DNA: TGTGCCAGCAGTTTATCCCAGAGGAGAGATGAAGCTTTCTTT
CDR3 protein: CASSLSQRRDEAFF

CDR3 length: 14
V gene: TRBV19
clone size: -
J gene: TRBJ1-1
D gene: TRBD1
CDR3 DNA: TGTGCCAGTAGTCGGGCAGGGGGCTTAGATGAAGCTTTCTTT
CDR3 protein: CASSRAGGLDEAFF

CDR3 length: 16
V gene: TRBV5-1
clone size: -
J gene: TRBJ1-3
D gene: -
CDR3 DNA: TGCGCCAGCAGCGTACAGGGTTACAGCTCTGGAAACACCATATATTTT
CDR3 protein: CASSVQGYSSGNTIYF

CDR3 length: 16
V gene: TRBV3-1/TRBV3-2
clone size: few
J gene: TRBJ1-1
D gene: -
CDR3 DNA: TGTGCCAGCAGCGTCGCGGGGGGGTCTCGGAACACTGAAGCTTTCTTT
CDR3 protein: CASSVAGGSRNTEAFF

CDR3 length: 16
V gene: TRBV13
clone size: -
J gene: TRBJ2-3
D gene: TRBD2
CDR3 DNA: TGTGCCAGCAGCTCAGGGACTAGCGGGATCCCAGATACGCAGTATTTT
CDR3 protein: CASSSGTSGIPDTQYF

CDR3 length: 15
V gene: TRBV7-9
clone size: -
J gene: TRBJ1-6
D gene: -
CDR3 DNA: TGTGCCAGCAGCTTCGTCGGAGATAGTAATTCACCCCTCCACTTT
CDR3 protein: CASSFVGDSNSPLHF

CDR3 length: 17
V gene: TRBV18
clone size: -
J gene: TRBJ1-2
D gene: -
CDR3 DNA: TGTGCCAGCTCACCAGCTAGCGCCGTGGTCGGTAACTATGGCTACACCTTC
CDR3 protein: CASSPASAVVGNYGYTF

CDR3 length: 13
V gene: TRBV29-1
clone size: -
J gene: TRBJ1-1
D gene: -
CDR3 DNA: TGCAGCGTTGTTTCCCGACGCGTCGGGGAAGCTTTCTTT
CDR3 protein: CSVVSRRVGEAFF

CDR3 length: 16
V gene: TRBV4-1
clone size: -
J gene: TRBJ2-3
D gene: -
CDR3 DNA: TGCGCCAGCAGCTTCAGCTCAGTAGCCGACACAGATACGCAGTATTTT
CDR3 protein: CASSFSSVADTDTQYF

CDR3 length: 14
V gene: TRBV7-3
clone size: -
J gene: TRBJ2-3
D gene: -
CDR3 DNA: TGTGCCAGCAGCAGAGCAGGGGGCACAGATACGCAGTATTTT
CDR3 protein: CASSRAGGTDTQYF

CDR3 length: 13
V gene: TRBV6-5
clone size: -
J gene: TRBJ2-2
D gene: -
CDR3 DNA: TGTGCCAGCAAGCACAGGGAGACCGGGGAGCTGTTTTTT
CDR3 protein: CASKHRETGELFF

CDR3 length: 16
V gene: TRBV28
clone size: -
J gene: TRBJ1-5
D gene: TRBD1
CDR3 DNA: TGTGCCAGCAGTTCGAACAGGGGGCTCGGCAATCAGCCCCAGCATTTT
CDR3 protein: CASSSNRGLGNQPQHF

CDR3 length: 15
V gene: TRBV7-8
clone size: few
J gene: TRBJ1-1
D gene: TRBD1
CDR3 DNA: TGTGCCAGCAGCTATGACAGGGGGCGAGGGACTGAAGCTTTCTTT
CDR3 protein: CASSYDRGRGTEAFF

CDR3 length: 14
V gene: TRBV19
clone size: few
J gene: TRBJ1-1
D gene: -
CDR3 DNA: TGTGCCAGTACCACCGGCCGGACTGCTTATGAAGCTTTCTTT
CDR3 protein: CASTTGRTAYEAFF

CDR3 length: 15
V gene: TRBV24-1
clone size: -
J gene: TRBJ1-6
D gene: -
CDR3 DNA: TGTGCCACCTCCTTATTCAGCTCCTATAATTCACCCCTCCACTTT
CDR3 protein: CATSLFSSYNSPLHF